This entry features one TCR beta chain sequence. Clones were sequenced by immunoSEQ multiplex PCR, and TCRdb holds only the in-frame ones, with some missing. The data contain fewer than 13,000 clones, 65% to 85% of them singletons. This record belongs to a study of T cell changes during pregnancy in multiple sclerosis. V lost 4 bases, J lost 7 bases, and 10 bases stayed unmatched. This CDR3 region has 16 residues. CDR1 and CDR2 (germline): MNHNY, SVGAGI (reference sequence). The clonotype was recovered from a female donor in good health, enrolled as a control in a pregnancy study. The V call is TRBV6-6, the J call TRBJ2-1, with 10 bases lining up with TRBD2. Here the sequenced sample was CD8+ T cells from peripheral blood mononuclear cells, taken in the third trimester of pregnancy. The CDR3 reads CASSSHGAGGRNEQFF. DNA of the CDR3: TGTGCCAGCAGTTCCCATGGAGCGGGAGGGCGAAATGAGCAGTTCTTC.